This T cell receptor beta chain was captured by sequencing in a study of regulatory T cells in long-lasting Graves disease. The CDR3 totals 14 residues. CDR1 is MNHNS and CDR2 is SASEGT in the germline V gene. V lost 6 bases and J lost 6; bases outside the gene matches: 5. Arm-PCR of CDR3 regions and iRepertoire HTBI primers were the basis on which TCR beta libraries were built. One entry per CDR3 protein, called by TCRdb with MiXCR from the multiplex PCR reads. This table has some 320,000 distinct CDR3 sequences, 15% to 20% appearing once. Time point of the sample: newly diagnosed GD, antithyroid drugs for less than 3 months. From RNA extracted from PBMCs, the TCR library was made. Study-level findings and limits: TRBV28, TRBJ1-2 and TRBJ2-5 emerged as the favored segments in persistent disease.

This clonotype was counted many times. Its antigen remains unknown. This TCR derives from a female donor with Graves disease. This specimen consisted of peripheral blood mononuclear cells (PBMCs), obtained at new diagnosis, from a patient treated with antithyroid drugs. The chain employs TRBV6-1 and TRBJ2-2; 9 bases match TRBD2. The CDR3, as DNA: TGTGCCAGCAGGTTAGCGGGAGACGCCGGGGAGCTGTTTTTT. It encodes CASRLAGDAGELFF.